Sequencing of this TCR beta chain was carried out in a study of cytomegalovirus exposure and HLA in healthy donors. Study results and caveats: The analysis excluded some indistinguishable V segments, including TRBV6-2 and TRBV6-3.

The trim removed 5 bases at V and 6 bases at J, leaving 7 bases unmatched. This CDR3 is built from 13 residues. Germline values: CDR1 SGHRS, CDR2 YFSETQ. A word on this clone: Its matching antigen is unknown.

60 Vbeta and 13 Jbeta primers were used in PCR. Profiled with immunoSEQ multiplex PCR; TCRdb holds only in-frame clones, not every one. The data hold over 50,000 clones, with about 80% observed a single time. Material: PBMCs. This sequence originates from a middle-aged man in good health and CMV-seronegative. The chain employs TRBV5-1 and TRBJ1-1; 7 bases are shared with TRBD1. The CDR3 loop reads CASSPIRGSEAFF. Written as DNA, the CDR3 is TGCGCCAGCAGTCCTATCAGGGGGTCTGAAGCTTTCTTT. The entire variable domain, with the rest obtained from reference TRBV5-1 and TRBJ1-1, is as follows: KAGVTQTPRYLIKTRGQQVTLSCSPISGHRSVSWYQQTPGQGLQFLFEYFSETQRNKGNFPGRFSGRQFSNSRSEMNVSTLELGDSALYLCASSPIRGSEAFFGQGTRLTVV.